This T cell receptor (beta chain) was captured by sequencing in a study of blood T cell repertoires in COVID-19. On the study more broadly: Sample material is recorded as cDNA or gDNA derived from T cells, B-cell-depleted T cells, or PBMCs.

Authors' methods: By means of reference gene primer amplification, nucleated cell counts were estimated. The repertoire was sequenced with immunoSEQ multiplex PCR; TCRdb's copy has only in-frame clones and lacks some. For V, J and clone size, that table is used; D and trimming come from the DNA. Found here are approximately 89,000 clones, 70% to 90% of them singletons; the top ten hold 3.5% to 5.5%. The CDR3 runs 15 residues. The V gene end was trimmed by 2 bases and the J gene end by 8 bases; junction bases not matched to a gene: 5. Germline lookup yields CDR1 MDHEN and CDR2 SYDVKM. Sequencing input: peripheral blood. The TCR sequence derives from a man aged 70 or older with acute or convalescent COVID-19. V and J are TRBV28 and TRBJ1-6; 8 bases line up with TRBD1. The CDR3 bases are TGTGCCAGCAGTTTACGGCAGGGGGCCTATTCACCCCTCCACTTT. Translating gives CASSLRQGAYSPLHF.